This T cell receptor (beta chain) was identified during a study of blood T cell repertoires in COVID-19. As originally analysed: How many nucleated cells were present was estimated from reference gene primer amplification. Profiling relied on immunoSEQ multiplex PCR, and the TCRdb table lists in-frame clones only, not all of them. The V and J calls and clone size were taken over from that table, and D and trimming were inferred from the DNA. The sample lists 260,000 or so clones, around 88% occurring once. Recruitment covered some 25 US areas and drew participants whose ages spanned about 18 to 90 years. Sequenced material: PBMCs or T cells enriched from blood (not recorded which). The TCR originated in a woman aged 40-49 years with acute COVID-19.

The CDR3 DNA follows: TGTGCCAGCAGCCCGGGACACGCTGAAGCTTTCTTT. This sequence encodes CASSPGHAEAFF. The chain is built from TRBV7-9 and TRBJ1-1; a possible D gene is TRBD1 (6 bases). The V end lost 5 bases, the J end lost 6 bases, and 10 bases lay between the germline ends. Germline V gene sequence: CDR1 SEHNR, CDR2 FQNEAQ (reference sequence). There are 12 residues in the CDR3. The variable domain in full, completed from reference TRBV7-9 and TRBJ1-1, reads DTGVSQNPRHKITKRGQNVTFRCDPISEHNRLYWYRQTLGQGPEFLTYFQNEAQLEKSRLLSDRFSAERPKGSFSTLEIQRTEQGDSAMYLCASSPGHAEAFFGQGTRLTVV.